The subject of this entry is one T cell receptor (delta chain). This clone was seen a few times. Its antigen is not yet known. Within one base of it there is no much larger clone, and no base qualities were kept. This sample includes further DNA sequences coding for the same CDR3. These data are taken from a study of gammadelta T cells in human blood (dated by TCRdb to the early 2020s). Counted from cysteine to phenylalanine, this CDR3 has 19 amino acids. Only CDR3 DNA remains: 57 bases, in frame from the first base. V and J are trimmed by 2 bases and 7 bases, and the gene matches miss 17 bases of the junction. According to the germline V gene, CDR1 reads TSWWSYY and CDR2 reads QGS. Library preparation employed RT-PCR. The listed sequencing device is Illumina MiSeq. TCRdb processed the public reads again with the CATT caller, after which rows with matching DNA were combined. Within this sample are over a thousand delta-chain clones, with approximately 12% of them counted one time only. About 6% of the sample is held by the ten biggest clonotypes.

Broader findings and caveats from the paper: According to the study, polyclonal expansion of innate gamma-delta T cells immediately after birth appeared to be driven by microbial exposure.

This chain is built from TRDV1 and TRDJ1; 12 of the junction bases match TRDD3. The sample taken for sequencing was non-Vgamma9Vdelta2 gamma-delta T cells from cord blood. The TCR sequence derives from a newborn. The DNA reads TGTGCTCTTGGGGAAATCCGGCTTCCTCCCTGGGGGATACGAGGTAAACTCATCTTT. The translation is CALGEIRLPPWGIRGKLIF.